This T cell receptor (beta chain) stems from a study of blood T cell repertoires in COVID-19. Whole-study context: The cDNA or gDNA used as material had been derived from T cells, B-cell-depleted T cells, or PBMCs.

Generated by immunoSEQ multiplex PCR, the TCRdb table keeps only in-frame clones and is missing some. The table records some 310,000 clones, around 87% of them present only once. The source of this sequence is a man aged 50-60 years with active or convalescent COVID-19. Sequenced material: peripheral blood.

This chain's CDR3 is CASSTRQGGEQYF. Here the CDR3 DNA reads TGTGCCAGCAGCACCCGACAGGGGGGCGAGCAGTACTTC. The chain links TRBV7-2 to TRBJ2-7, with TRBD1 matching over 9 bases. Germline V CDR1 and CDR2: SGHTA, FQGNSA. With V trimmed by 5 bases and J by 6 bases, 5 bases remained unmatched. The CDR3 has 13 amino acids.